The T cell receptor beta chain described here comes from a study of cytomegalovirus exposure and HLA in healthy donors. About the study: The roughly 120 validation repertoires, a later analysis reported, used the same platform as the approximately 630 first-cohort repertoires.

This CDR3 spans 13 amino acids. Trimming stripped 5 bases from V and 4 bases from J, with 11 bases between. Germline CDR1 and CDR2: WSHSY and SAAADI. Assay: immunoSEQ multiplex PCR; the TCRdb copy retains only in-frame clones and omits some. The sample includes fewer than 200,000 clones, roughly 80% of them seen just once. The sequencing input was PBMCs. V is TRBV10-2 and J is TRBJ1-2; maybe TRBD1 (5 bases). The TCR sequence derives from a woman aged 18-29 years in good health and CMV-seropositive. CDR3 DNA sequence: TGCGCCAGCAGTAACGACAGATCCTATGGCTACACCTTC. Translated, it gives CASSNDRSYGYTF.